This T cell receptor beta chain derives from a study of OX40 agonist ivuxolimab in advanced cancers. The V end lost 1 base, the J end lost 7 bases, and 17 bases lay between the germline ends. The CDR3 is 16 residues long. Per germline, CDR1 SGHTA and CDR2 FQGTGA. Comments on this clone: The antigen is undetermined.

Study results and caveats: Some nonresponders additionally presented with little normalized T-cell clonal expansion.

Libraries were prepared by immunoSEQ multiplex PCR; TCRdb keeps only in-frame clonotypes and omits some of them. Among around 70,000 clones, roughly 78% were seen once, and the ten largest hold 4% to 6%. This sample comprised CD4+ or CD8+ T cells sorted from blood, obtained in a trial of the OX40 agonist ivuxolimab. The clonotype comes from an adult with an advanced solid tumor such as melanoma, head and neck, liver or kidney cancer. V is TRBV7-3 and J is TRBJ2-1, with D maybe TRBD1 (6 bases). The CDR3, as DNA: TGTGCCAGCAGCTTAAACAGGGCAGGACATCTAAATGAGCAGTTCTTC. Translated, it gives CASSLNRAGHLNEQFF.